Reported below is one T cell receptor beta chain. The data derive from a study of blood T cell repertoires in COVID-19. Study-level information: The United States, Italy and Spain supplied acute and convalescent COVID-19 samples. The analysed material was cDNA or gDNA that came from T cells, B-cell-depleted T cells, or PBMCs.

The data were produced by immunoSEQ multiplex PCR, yet TCRdb's version contains in-frame clones alone and is incomplete. Here the sample spans hundreds of thousands of clones, approximately 90% being singletons. The V end lost 3 bases, the J end lost 6 bases, and 12 bases lay between the germline ends. The CDR3 is 14 amino acids. Germline V gene lookup returns CDR1 SGHTA and CDR2 FQGNSA. Participant-reported clinical history was the basis for cohort assignment. The source material was PBMCs or T cells enriched from blood (not recorded which). V gene TRBV7-2 combines with J gene TRBJ1-5; maybe TRBD1 (6 bases). This clonotype was obtained from a woman between 40 and 55 years old who had recovered from COVID-19. CDR3 DNA sequence: TGTGCCAGCAGCTTCAAGGGGGAATCTCAGCCCCAGCATTTT. Encoded protein: CASSFKGESQPQHF.